This T cell receptor beta chain came from a study of T-cell memory formation after mild COVID-19. The germline V gene has CDR1 DFQATT and CDR2 SNEGSKA (reference sequence). V shed 6 bases and J shed 7 bases, with 15 bases lying between them. The CDR3 loop spans 12 amino acids. TCRdb reprocessed the 5' RACE reads with MiXCR, giving one entry per CDR3 protein. The sample has around 310,000 distinct CDR3 sequences; roughly 19% are singletons. This sequence joins TRBV20-1 and TRBJ1-2, with unresolved D. The TCR was taken from a man between 18 and 29 years old who had mild COVID-19 (a few samples of this study predate the infection). Cell type and time point are not known. The sequenced sample was PBMCs or a T cell subset sorted from them (not recorded which). This chain's CDR3 is CSAPDGLSGYTF. CDR3 nucleotide sequence: TGCAGTGCCCCCGATGGACTGAGTGGCTACACCTTC.